This TCR beta chain stems from a study of cytomegalovirus exposure and HLA in healthy donors. Study-wide background: As released early, the data held some 80 million unique TCRs from HLA-typed donors. Study-level findings and limits: A cluster of highly shared sequence variants was likely a sequencing artifact. Roughly uniform depth of sequencing across donors was assumed in presence/absence analyses.

On this clone: The antigen is undetermined.

A multiplex PCR was run with 60 Vbeta primers and 13 Jbeta primers. The assay was immunoSEQ multiplex PCR, and TCRdb's table has in-frame clones only and misses some. Of approximately 170,000 clones in the sample, around 62% were seen once. The CDR3 covers 16 residues. V was trimmed by 4 bases and J by 4 bases, leaving 16 bases between them. Germline-derived CDR1 and CDR2 are LNHNV and YYDKDF (reference sequence). This TCR was recovered from a man aged 35 to 55 in good health and CMV-seronegative. The material sequenced was PBMCs. The chain combines TRBV15 with TRBJ1-4; D is unresolved. CDR3 in DNA: TGTGCCACCAGCAAAGGAGGGCCGGAGGATAATGAAAAACTGTTTTTT. Translation gives CATSKGGPEDNEKLFF.